The 9 T cell receptor beta chains below come from one sample, sequenced in a study of OX40 agonist ivuxolimab in advanced cancers. Sequencing used immunoSEQ multiplex PCR; TCRdb keeps in-frame clones, though not all of them. The sample includes roughly 56,000 clones, about 89% of them seen just once. Source: CD4+ or CD8+ T cells sorted from blood, taken in a trial of the OX40 agonist ivuxolimab. Every receptor here comes from an adult with an advanced solid tumor such as melanoma, head and neck, liver or kidney cancer.

This clone was seen more than once but under ten times. The chain has TRBV6-6 and TRBJ2-5, with TRBD1 identical over 7 bases. This CDR3 contains 16 residues. V was pared by 2 bases and J by 1 base, with 7 bases of the junction left unmatched. The V gene's germline CDR1 is MNHNY and CDR2 SVGAGI (reference sequence). The CDR3, as DNA: TGTGCCAGCAGTTACCCGCGAAGACAGGGCCAAGAGACCCAGTACTTC. Its protein product is CASSYPRRQGQETQYF.

The genes are TRBV19 and TRBJ1-2, with 9 bases identical to TRBD1. Germline lookup yields CDR1 LNHDA and CDR2 SQIVND (reference sequence). This CDR3 contains 14 residues. V lost 4 bases, J lost 5 bases, and 5 bases stayed unmatched. CDR3 sequence: CASSTDRGRYGYTF. CDR3 bases: TGTGCCAGTAGTACGGACAGGGGTAGGTATGGCTACACCTTC.

This chain uses TRBV4-1 with TRBJ2-3; possibly TRBD2 for D (5 bases). CDR3 length: 16 amino acids. V was shortened by 1 base and J by 9 bases, with 20 bases between the two germline ends. CDR1 is MGHRA and CDR2 is YSYEKL in the germline V gene. The CDR3 DNA follows: TGCGCCAGCAGCCAAGGGCCCGCCCGTGGACTTATCACGCAGTATTTT. It is translated as CASSQGPARGLITQYF.

The chain employs TRBV4-3 and TRBJ1-6; D possibly corresponds to TRBD1 (5 bases). CDR1 is LGHNA, CDR2 YSLEER, per germline. CDR3 length: 17 amino acids. V was trimmed by 0 bases and J by 4 bases, leaving 13 bases between them. The DNA for the CDR3 is TGCGCCAGCAGCCAAGATGTGGGGCGCACTTATAATTCACCCCTCCACTTT. Translation gives CASSQDVGRTYNSPLHF.

The J gene is TRBJ2-7, the V gene TRBV10-2; possibly TRBD1 or TRBD2 for D (6 bases each). The length of the CDR3 is 14 residues. CDR1 is WSHSY and CDR2 is SAAADI in the germline V gene. The V end was cut by 4 bases, the J end by 3 bases, with 13 bases between. CDR3 nucleotides: TGCGCCAGCAGTGTAGGGGGACTCAACTACGAGCAGTACTTC. Protein product: CASSVGGLNYEQYF.

This chain connects TRBV14 to TRBJ2-7, with TRBD2 matching over 10 bases. Trimming removed 5 bases from V and 10 bases from J; junction bases left unmatched: 8. Germline V CDR1 and CDR2: SGHDN, FVKESK. CDR3 length equals 13 residues. The CDR3 loop is CASSSGLAITQYF. The CDR3 coding sequence is TGTGCCAGCAGCTCGGGACTAGCGATTACCCAGTACTTC.

The V and J genes are TRBV6-1 and TRBJ1-2; tentatively, D is TRBD1 (5 bases). CDR1 and CDR2 from the germline V gene are MNHNS and SASEGT. V was pared by 3 bases and J by 5 bases, with 22 bases between. This CDR3 is 17 amino acids long. CDR3 sequence reads: CASSEGKMRQIFYGYTF. The DNA for the CDR3 is TGTGCCAGCAGTGAGGGGAAGATGAGACAGATTTTTTATGGCTACACCTTC.

The V call is TRBV6-5, the J call TRBJ1-5; 7 bases line up with TRBD1. This CDR3 region has 15 residues. Trimming removed 2 bases from V and 5 bases from J; junction bases left unmatched: 6. The germline V gene has CDR1 MNHEY and CDR2 SVGAGI. The CDR3 loop is CASSYRQGGYQPQHF. The CDR3 nucleotides read TGTGCCAGCAGTTACAGACAGGGTGGCTATCAGCCCCAGCATTTT.

This chain connects TRBV5-5 to TRBJ1-2; 7 bases are shared with TRBD1. Germline trimming cut 4 bases from V and 3 bases from J; bases unmatched to any gene: 3. Germline-derived CDR1 and CDR2 are SGHKS and YYEKEE (reference sequence). The CDR3 consists of 13 residues. Here the CDR3 reads CASSPDRHYGYTF. The CDR3 DNA is TGTGCCAGCAGCCCGGACAGGCACTATGGCTACACCTTC.